Below are 28 T cell receptor beta chains sequenced from a single sample in a study of cytomegalovirus exposure and HLA in healthy donors. Here immunoSEQ multiplex PCR was the method, and the copy in TCRdb shows in-frame clones only, minus some. The sample consists of around 150,000 clones, about 80% of them appearing once. Sequencing used PBMCs. These receptors came from a man aged 25-45 years in good health and CMV-seropositive.

The chain carries TRBV5-5 and TRBJ2-7; D is unresolved. The CDR3 covers 13 residues. Trimming stripped 0 bases from V and 1 base from J, with 5 bases between. Germline loops: CDR1 SGHKS, CDR2 YYEKEE (reference sequence). Written as DNA, the CDR3 is TGTGCCAGCAGCTTGGTGGAGTCCTACGAGCAGTACTTC. Its protein is CASSLVESYEQYF.

The J gene is TRBJ1-1, the V gene TRBV7-9, with 7 bases that match TRBD1. The germline gives CDR1 SEHNR, CDR2 FQNEAQ (reference sequence). The CDR3 has 16 amino acids. V was pared by 0 bases and J by 1 base, with 5 bases of the junction left unmatched. CDR3 protein: CASSLATWTGNTEAFF. Written as DNA, the CDR3 is TGTGCCAGCAGCTTAGCGACCTGGACAGGGAACACTGAAGCTTTCTTT.

The rearrangement joins TRBV6-1 to TRBJ1-1, with D perhaps matching TRBD1 (5 bases). The germline V gene encodes CDR1 MNHNS and CDR2 SASEGT. The CDR3 is 15 residues long. V was clipped by 4 bases and J by 5 bases, with 17 bases between them. The CDR3 is CASSGQGMVGTEAFF. In nucleotides, the CDR3 is TGTGCCAGCAGTGGGCAGGGTATGGTGGGAACTGAAGCTTTCTTT.

This clone was seen a few times. The chain joins TRBV5-1 to TRBJ2-7, with TRBD1 matching 9 bases. The CDR3 is made up of 15 amino acids. CDR1 SGHRS and CDR2 YFSETQ come from the germline V gene. V lost 4 bases, J lost 1 base, and 6 bases stayed unmatched. CDR3 in DNA: TGCGCCAGCAGCAACGCCGGGACAGGGTCCTACGAGCAGTACTTC. Translating it yields CASSNAGTGSYEQYF.

The V call is TRBV7-2, the J call TRBJ1-1, with D perhaps TRBD1 (6 bases). Germline assignment: CDR1 SGHTA and CDR2 FQGNSA. Trimming cost V 6 bases and J 0 bases, with 11 bases left between them. This CDR3 spans 14 amino acids. CDR3 sequence (DNA): TGTGCCAGCAGGGCCAGGGGCATGAACACTGAAGCTTTCTTT. It codes for CASRARGMNTEAFF.

The chain couples TRBV5-1 to TRBJ1-4; weak D call: TRBD1 (5 bases). The CDR3 covers 15 residues. Trimming stripped 0 bases from V and 5 bases from J, with 11 bases between. CDR1 and CDR2 (germline): SGHRS, YFSETQ. CDR3 nucleotide sequence: TGCGCCAGCAGCTTGGGGGGCCAGTCGAATGAAAAACTGTTTTTT. It specifies CASSLGGQSNEKLFF.

The chain joins TRBV10-3 to TRBJ2-2; TRBD2 agrees at 10 bases. V dropped 10 bases and J dropped 0; count of bases not matched to a gene: 5. CDR3 size: 15 residues. The germline CDR1 and CDR2 sequences are ENHRY and SYGVKD. The CDR3 sequence: CASTSGAANTGELFF. The CDR3 coding sequence is TGTGCCAGCACTAGCGGGGCCGCGAACACCGGGGAGCTGTTTTTT.

The chain is built from TRBV5-5 and TRBJ1-2; D is undetermined. The CDR3 spans 14 residues. Trimming pared 1 base from V and 4 bases from J, leaving 11 bases between. Germline assignment: CDR1 SGHKS and CDR2 YYEKEE (reference sequence). This CDR3 reads CASSLQTGIYGYTF. CDR3 sequence (DNA): TGTGCCAGCAGCTTGCAGACCGGGATCTATGGCTACACCTTC.

The V and J genes are TRBV7-6 and TRBJ2-2, with 8 bases matching TRBD1. Germline CDR1 and CDR2: SGHVS and FNYEAQ. The CDR3 spans 16 residues. With V trimmed by 5 bases and J by 5 bases, 10 bases remained unmatched. As DNA, the CDR3 is TGTGCCAGCAGCCGAATTAATACAGGGGGTACCGGGGAGCTGTTTTTT. Encoded protein: CASSRINTGGTGELFF.

This chain links TRBV5-1 with TRBJ1-3; TRBD1 matches 9 bases. This CDR3 spans 16 amino acids. Germline V lookup: CDR1 SGHRS, CDR2 YFSETQ. Unmatched junction bases numbered 10, after V lost 4 bases and J lost 5 bases. CDR3 loop: CASSPAPQGARNTIYF. The CDR3 DNA follows: TGCGCCAGCAGCCCGGCCCCACAGGGGGCTAGAAACACCATATATTTT.

The chain joins TRBV4-2 to TRBJ2-5, with D hard to call. There are 12 residues in the CDR3. CDR1 is LGHNA and CDR2 is YNFKEQ in the germline V gene. Trimming left V 0 bases short and J 5 bases short, with 4 bases between. CDR3 nucleotides: TGTGCCAGCAGCCAAGACCCTGAGACCCAGTACTTC. Translating it yields CASSQDPETQYF.

This chain uses TRBV11-2 with TRBJ2-5; 7 nucleotides line up with TRBD1. Germline lookup yields CDR1 SGHAT and CDR2 FQNNGV. The V gene end was trimmed by 3 bases and the J gene end by 3 bases; junction bases not matched to a gene: 1. The CDR3 consists of 13 residues. The CDR3 region is CASSFGQEETQYF. The CDR3 region has the DNA TGTGCCAGCAGCTTCGGACAGGAAGAGACCCAGTACTTC.

This clone was seen at least ten times. The CDR3: CASSLGTGGQETQYF. CDR3 DNA: TGTGCCAGCAGCTTGGGGACAGGGGGCCAAGAGACCCAGTACTTC. This chain connects TRBV5-6 to TRBJ2-5, with 10 bases identical to TRBD1. The CDR3 runs to 15 residues. Germline V gene lookup returns CDR1 SGHDT and CDR2 YYEEEE. V lost 0 bases to trimming and J lost 1 base; unmatched junction nucleotides: 0.

The chain combines TRBV7-2 with TRBJ2-5; 8 bases align to TRBD2. The junction had 8 bases not matched to a gene; V was cut back by 5 bases and J by 3 bases. The CDR3 loop spans 15 amino acids. The V gene's germline CDR1 is SGHTA and CDR2 FQGNSA. The CDR3: CASSLVGAGEETQYF. The CDR3 nucleotides read TGTGCCAGCAGCCTCGTTGGAGCGGGAGAAGAGACCCAGTACTTC.

This chain connects TRBV19 to TRBJ1-2; no clear D gene. The CDR3 length is 17 residues. Per the germline V gene, CDR1 is LNHDA and CDR2 is SQIVND (reference sequence). Trimming cost V 0 bases and J 5 bases, with 19 bases left between them. CDR3 loop: CASSIDVRGAGGYGYTF. In DNA, the CDR3 is TGTGCCAGTAGTATAGATGTCCGAGGCGCCGGAGGTTATGGCTACACCTTC.

This sequence joins TRBV5-1 and TRBJ1-3, with 7 bases matching TRBD1. Germline V gene lookup returns CDR1 SGHRS and CDR2 YFSETQ. The CDR3 runs 15 residues. V lost 4 bases, J lost 0 bases, and 4 bases stayed unmatched. This chain's CDR3 is CASSPGTASGNTIYF. The CDR3 DNA sequence: TGCGCCAGCAGCCCAGGGACAGCCTCTGGAAACACCATATATTTT.

The rearrangement uses TRBV27 and TRBJ1-2; 10 bases are a match to TRBD1. J lost 4 bases, V lost 4 bases, and 6 bases had no gene match. The CDR3 loop spans 15 amino acids. The germline V gene encodes CDR1 MNHEY and CDR2 SMNVEV (reference sequence). The CDR3: CASSSDRGLIYGYTF. The CDR3 coding sequence is TGTGCCAGCAGTTCAGACAGGGGGCTCATCTATGGCTACACCTTC.

This clone was recorded a few times. The chain combines TRBV5-1 with TRBJ1-1, with D possibly matching TRBD1 (6 bases). Germline V gives CDR1 SGHRS, CDR2 YFSETQ. The CDR3 runs to 13 residues. V lost 4 bases and J lost 8, with 15 bases in between. The CDR3 protein is CASSRQETGEAFF. The CDR3 DNA follows: TGCGCCAGCAGCCGGCAGGAAACAGGGGAAGCTTTCTTT.

J is TRBJ2-1 and V is TRBV6-5; TRBD2 matches 7 bases. The germline CDR1 and CDR2 sequences are MNHEY and SVGAGI. This CDR3 spans 14 amino acids. With V trimmed by 8 bases and J by 5 bases, 9 bases remained unmatched. This CDR3 reads CASLGSGIHNEQFF. CDR3 DNA sequence: TGTGCCAGCCTCGGCAGCGGGATCCACAATGAGCAGTTCTTC.

This chain uses TRBV5-1 with TRBJ2-7; 7 nucleotides match TRBD1. V lost 2 bases and J lost 1; bases outside the gene matches: 9. The CDR3 extends over 16 amino acids. CDR1 and CDR2 (germline): SGHRS, YFSETQ. The CDR3 nucleotides are TGCGCCAGCAGCTTCTCTAGACAGGGAAGTTCCTACGAGCAGTACTTC. Its protein is CASSFSRQGSSYEQYF.

The genes are TRBV7-9 and TRBJ1-1; TRBD1 matches 7 bases. The junction had 3 bases not matched to a gene; V was cut back by 5 bases and J by 3 bases. Germline CDR1 and CDR2: SEHNR and FQNEAQ (reference sequence). CDR3 length equals 13 residues. CDR3 bases: TGTGCCAGCAGCCTAACAGGGGACACTGAAGCTTTCTTT. It is translated as CASSLTGDTEAFF.

The V and J genes are TRBV19 and TRBJ2-5; D possibly corresponds to TRBD2 (7 bases). Trimming cost V 6 bases and J 2 bases, with 16 bases left between them. This CDR3 is 15 amino acids long. The germline V gene has CDR1 LNHDA and CDR2 SQIVND (reference sequence). CDR3 residues: CASSSGGSEQETQYF. CDR3 DNA: TGTGCCAGTAGCTCGGGGGGCTCGGAACAAGAGACCCAGTACTTC.

This chain connects TRBV6-1 to TRBJ1-4; D is unclear. V gave up 4 bases and J gave up 8 bases, with 11 bases separating them. Per germline, CDR1 MNHNS and CDR2 SASEGT. The CDR3 totals 13 residues. DNA of the CDR3: TGTGCCAGCAGTGCACAGCCCGAGGAAAAACTGTTTTTT. It specifies CASSAQPEEKLFF.

CDR3 in amino acids: CATSRRTGTDGEKLFF. CDR3 nucleotides: TGTGCCACCAGCAGACGGACCGGGACAGACGGGGAAAAACTGTTTTTT. The chain joins TRBV15 to TRBJ1-4; 7 nucleotides match TRBD1. CDR1 and CDR2 (germline): LNHNV, YYDKDF (reference sequence). The length of the CDR3 is 16 residues. V shed 2 bases, J shed 8 bases, and the junction held 11 bases outside the gene matches.

V gene TRBV5-6 combines with J gene TRBJ2-7; possibly TRBD1 for D (6 bases). Germline values: CDR1 SGHDT, CDR2 YYEEEE. Between the trimmed V and J ends, which lost 2 bases and 3 bases, there was a span of 18 bases. The CDR3 has 16 amino acids. Written as DNA, the CDR3 is TGTGCCAGCAGCTTAACGGGGCTGGGGGCCAACTACGAGCAGTACTTC. Encoded protein: CASSLTGLGANYEQYF.

J is TRBJ1-3 and V is TRBV11-2; D unresolved. Germline-derived CDR1 and CDR2 are SGHAT and FQNNGV. The CDR3 consists of 11 residues. The germline V and J ends were trimmed by 10 bases and 3 bases, with 7 bases remaining between them. CDR3 protein: CATQVGNTIYF. In DNA form, the CDR3 reads TGTGCCACCCAGGTTGGAAACACCATATATTTT. Full variable domain (rest looked up from reference TRBV11-2 and TRBJ1-3): EAGVAQSPRYKIIEKRQSVAFWCNPISGHATLYWYQQILGQGPKLLIQFQNNGVVDDSQLPKDRFSAERLKGVDSTLKIQPAKLEDSAVYLCATQVGNTIYFGEGSWLTVV.

This chain connects TRBV5-1 to TRBJ2-1; D gene unclear. The length of the CDR3 is 15 residues. Germline loops: CDR1 SGHRS, CDR2 YFSETQ. V was cut by 4 bases and J by 1 base, with 12 bases left in between. The CDR3 DNA reads as TGCGCCAGCAGCCCCATTACAAAATCCTACAATGAGCAGTTCTTC. As protein: CASSPITKSYNEQFF.

This chain connects TRBV7-3 to TRBJ2-7; 8 bases line up with TRBD2. Germline CDR1 SGHTA, CDR2 FQGTGA. V shed 5 bases and J 1 base; nucleotides not matched to a gene: 7. CDR3 length: 15 residues. The CDR3 sequence is CASSVGAGASYEQYF. The CDR3 nucleotides are TGTGCCAGCAGCGTAGGAGCGGGGGCTTCCTACGAGCAGTACTTC.